This TCR beta chain was sequenced in a study of human T cells and chemical hapten exposure. The study, taken as a whole, reports: After DPC sensitization, TCRs above 1 in 1000 frequency showed no change.

In TCRdb, the 5' RACE reads were re-called with MiXCR into one record per CDR3 protein. The sample lists about 140,000 distinct CDR3 sequences, over 3.5% occurring once. Germline loops: CDR1 SQVTM, CDR2 ANQGSEA. The CDR3 is made up of 14 amino acids. V lost 6 bases to trimming and J lost 2 bases; unmatched junction nucleotides: 6. The total RNA was obtained from whole blood that was not fractionated. A word on this clonotype: The antigen remains undetermined.

The chain couples TRBV29-1 to TRBJ2-2, with 7 bases matching TRBD2. The source of this sequence is a female donor in good health. In DNA form, the CDR3 reads TGCAGCGTCCTAGCGGAACGAAACACCGGGGAGCTGTTTTTT. It codes for CSVLAERNTGELFF.